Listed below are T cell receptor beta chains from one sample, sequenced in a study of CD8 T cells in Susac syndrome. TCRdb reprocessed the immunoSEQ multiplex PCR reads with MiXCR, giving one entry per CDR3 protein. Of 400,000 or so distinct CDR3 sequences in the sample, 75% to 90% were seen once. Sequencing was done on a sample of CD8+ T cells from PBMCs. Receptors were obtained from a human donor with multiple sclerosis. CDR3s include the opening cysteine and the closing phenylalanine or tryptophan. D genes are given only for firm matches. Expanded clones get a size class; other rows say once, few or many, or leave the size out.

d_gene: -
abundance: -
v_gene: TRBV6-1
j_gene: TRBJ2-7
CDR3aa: CASSLTRVYEQYF
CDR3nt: TGTGCCAGCAGCTTGACTAGGGTCTACGAGCAGTACTTC

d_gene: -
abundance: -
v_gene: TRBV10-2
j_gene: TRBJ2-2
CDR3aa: CASSELVAELNTGELFF
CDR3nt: TGCGCCAGCAGTGAGCTTGTGGCAGAACTGAACACCGGGGAGCTGTTTTTT

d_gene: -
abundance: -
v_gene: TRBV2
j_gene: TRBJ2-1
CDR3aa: CASSEGEATYNEQFF
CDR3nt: TGTGCCAGCAGTGAAGGGGAGGCCACCTACAATGAGCAGTTCTTC

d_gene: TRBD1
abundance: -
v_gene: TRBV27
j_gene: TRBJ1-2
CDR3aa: CASSLLVGQGANYGYTF
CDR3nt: TGTGCCAGCAGTTTATTAGTGGGACAGGGGGCTAACTATGGCTACACCTTC

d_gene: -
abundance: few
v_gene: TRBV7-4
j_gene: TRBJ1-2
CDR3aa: CASSLNRVGYTF
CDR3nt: TGTGCCAGCAGCTTAAATCGCGTTGGCTACACCTTC

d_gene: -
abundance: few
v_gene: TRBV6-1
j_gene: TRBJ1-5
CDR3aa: CASRTGWDTDQPQHF
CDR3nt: TGTGCCAGCAGGACTGGGTGGGACACCGATCAGCCCCAGCATTTT

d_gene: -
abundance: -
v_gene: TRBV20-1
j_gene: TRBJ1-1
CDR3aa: CSAWLGRENTEAFF
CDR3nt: TGCAGTGCCTGGTTGGGGAGGGAGAACACTGAAGCTTTCTTT

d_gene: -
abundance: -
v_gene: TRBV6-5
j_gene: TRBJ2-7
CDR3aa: CASSYVTGAYYEQYF
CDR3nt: TGTGCCAGCAGTTACGTAACAGGAGCTTACTACGAGCAGTACTTC

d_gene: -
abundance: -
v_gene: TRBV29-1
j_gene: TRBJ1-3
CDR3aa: CSVKVYSGNTIYF
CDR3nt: TGCAGCGTCAAAGTTTACTCTGGAAACACCATATATTTT

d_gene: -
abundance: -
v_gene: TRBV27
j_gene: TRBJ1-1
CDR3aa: CASSPLSGGRTEAFF
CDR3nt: TGTGCCAGCAGTCCCCTGAGTGGGGGCAGGACTGAAGCTTTCTTT

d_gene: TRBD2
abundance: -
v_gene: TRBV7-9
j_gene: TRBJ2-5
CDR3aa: CASSPPVTSRETQYF
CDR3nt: TGTGCCAGCAGCCCCCCCGTGACTAGCCGGGAGACCCAGTACTTC

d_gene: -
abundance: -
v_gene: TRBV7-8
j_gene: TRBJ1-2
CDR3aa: CASSPAGTAGYGYTF
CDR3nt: TGTGCCAGCAGTCCAGCGGGGACGGCAGGCTATGGCTACACCTTC

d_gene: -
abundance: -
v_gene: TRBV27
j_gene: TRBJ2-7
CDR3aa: CASSFDYLYEQYF
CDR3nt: TGTGCCAGCAGTTTCGATTACCTCTACGAGCAGTACTTC

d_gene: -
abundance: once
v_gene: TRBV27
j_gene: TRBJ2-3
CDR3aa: CASRWARTDTQYF
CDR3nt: TGTGCCAGCAGGTGGGCCCGCACAGATACGCAGTATTTT

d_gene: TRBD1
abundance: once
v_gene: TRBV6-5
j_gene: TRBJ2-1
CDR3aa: CASSYPTGGGGRAYNEQFF
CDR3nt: TGTGCCAGCAGTTACCCGACAGGGGGCGGCGGGAGAGCCTACAATGAGCAGTTCTTC

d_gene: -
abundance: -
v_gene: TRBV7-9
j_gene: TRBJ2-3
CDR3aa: CASSLAGVSDTQYF
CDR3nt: TGTGCCAGCAGCTTAGCGGGAGTGTCGGATACGCAGTATTTT

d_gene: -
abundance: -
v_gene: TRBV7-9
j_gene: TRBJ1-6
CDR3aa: CASSFVGGGNSPLHF
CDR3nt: TGTGCCAGCAGCTTTGTTGGGGGCGGTAATTCACCCCTCCACTTT

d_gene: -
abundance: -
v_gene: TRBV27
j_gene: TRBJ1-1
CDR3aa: CASSLPGRNTEAFF
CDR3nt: TGTGCCAGCAGTTTGCCCGGGAGGAACACTGAAGCTTTCTTT

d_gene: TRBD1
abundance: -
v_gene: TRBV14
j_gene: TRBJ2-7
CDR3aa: CASSQGGRTGAYEQYF
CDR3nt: TGTGCCAGCAGCCAAGGGGGAAGGACAGGGGCCTACGAGCAGTACTTC

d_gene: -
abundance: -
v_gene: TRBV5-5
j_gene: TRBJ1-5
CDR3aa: CASSKDGDQPQHF
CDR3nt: TGTGCCAGCAGCAAAGACGGCGATCAGCCCCAGCATTTT

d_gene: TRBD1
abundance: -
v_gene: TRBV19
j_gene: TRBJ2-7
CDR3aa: CASSVDRDFYEQYF
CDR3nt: TGTGCCAGTAGTGTTGACAGGGATTTCTACGAGCAGTACTTC

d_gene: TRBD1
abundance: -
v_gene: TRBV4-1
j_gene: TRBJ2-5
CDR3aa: CASSRQGEETQYF
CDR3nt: TGCGCCAGCAGCCGACAGGGCGAAGAGACCCAGTACTTC

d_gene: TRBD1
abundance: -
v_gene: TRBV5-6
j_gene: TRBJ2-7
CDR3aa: CASSVGQGREQYF
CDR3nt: TGTGCCAGCAGCGTCGGACAGGGTCGGGAGCAGTACTTC

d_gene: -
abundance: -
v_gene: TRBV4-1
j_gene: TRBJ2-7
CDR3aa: CASSQDSLLLPLGDEQYF
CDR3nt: TGCGCCAGCAGCCAAGATTCCCTCCTTCTCCCCTTAGGGGACGAGCAGTACTTC

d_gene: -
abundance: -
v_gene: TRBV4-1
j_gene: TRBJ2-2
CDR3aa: CASSLLNGGTGELFF
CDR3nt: TGCGCCAGCAGCCTTCTCAACGGGGGAACCGGGGAGCTGTTTTTT

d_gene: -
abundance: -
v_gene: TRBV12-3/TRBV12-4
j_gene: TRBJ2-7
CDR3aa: CASSFEQGSYKQYF
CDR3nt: TGTGCCAGCAGTTTCGAGCAAGGATCCTACAAGCAGTACTTC

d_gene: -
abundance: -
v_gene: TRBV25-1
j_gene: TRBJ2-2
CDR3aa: CASSEVHGELFF
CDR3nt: TGTGCCAGCAGTGAAGTACACGGGGAGCTGTTTTTT